This T cell receptor (beta chain) was profiled in a study of OX40 agonist ivuxolimab in advanced cancers. Study context: Enrollees could have had prior anti-PD-1, anti-PD-L1 or anti-CTLA-4 therapy, which about 40% had received. Partial responses were observed in three patients, of whom one had hepatocellular carcinoma and two had cutaneous melanoma.

V shed 7 bases, J shed 5 bases, and the junction held 8 bases outside the gene matches. The CDR3 loop spans 13 amino acids. The germline gives CDR1 KGHSH, CDR2 LQKENI. Worth noting for this clone: Its target is not known.

The assay was immunoSEQ multiplex PCR, and TCRdb's table has in-frame clones only and misses some. The sample shows tens of thousands of clones, under 85% of them seen only once. The study, taken as a whole, reports: By week 6 at 0.1 to 3.0 mg/kg, blood CD4+ and CD8+ T cells had expanded clonally. The mean number of expanded clones was higher in CD8+ T cells than in CD4+.

This sample comprised CD4+ or CD8+ T cells sorted from blood, obtained in a trial of the OX40 agonist ivuxolimab. The receptor's source is an adult with an advanced solid tumor such as melanoma, head and neck, liver or kidney cancer. This chain connects TRBV18 to TRBJ2-7, with 7 bases that match TRBD1. CDR3 loop: CASFDRVKHEQYF. The CDR3 DNA follows: TGTGCCAGCTTCGACAGGGTAAAACACGAGCAGTACTTC.